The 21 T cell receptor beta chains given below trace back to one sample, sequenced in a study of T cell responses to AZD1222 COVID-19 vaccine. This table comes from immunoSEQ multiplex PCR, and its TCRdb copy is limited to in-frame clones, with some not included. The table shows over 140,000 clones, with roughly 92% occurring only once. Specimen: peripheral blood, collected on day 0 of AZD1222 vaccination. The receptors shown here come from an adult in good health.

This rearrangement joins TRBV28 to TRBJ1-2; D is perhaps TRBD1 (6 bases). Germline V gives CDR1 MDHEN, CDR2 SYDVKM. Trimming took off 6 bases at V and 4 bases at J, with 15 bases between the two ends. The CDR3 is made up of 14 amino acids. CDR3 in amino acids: CASSRVGGAYGYTF. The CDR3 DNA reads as TGTGCCAGCAGCCGTGTGGGGGGGGCCTATGGCTACACCTTC.

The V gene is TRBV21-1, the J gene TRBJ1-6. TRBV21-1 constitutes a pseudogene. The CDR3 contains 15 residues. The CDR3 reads CASSRPSSYNSPLHF. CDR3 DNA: TGTGCCAGCAGCCGGCCGAGCTCCTATAATTCACCCCTCCACTTT.

CDR3 coding DNA: TGTGCCAGCTCCCTCTCGACAGGGGGCGACGAGCAGTACTTC. Protein product: CASSLSTGGDEQYF. The chain carries TRBV18 and TRBJ2-7; TRBD1 agrees at 10 bases. The CDR3 loop spans 14 amino acids. Germline CDR1 reads KGHSH; CDR2 reads LQKENI. V shed 6 bases, J shed 5 bases, and the junction held 7 bases outside the gene matches.

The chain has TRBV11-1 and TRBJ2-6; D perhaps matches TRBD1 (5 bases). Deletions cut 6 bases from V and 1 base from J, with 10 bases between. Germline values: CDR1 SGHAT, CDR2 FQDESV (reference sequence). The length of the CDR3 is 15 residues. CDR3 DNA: TGTGCCAGCAGTCCCTCAGGGTCTGGGGCCAACGTCCTGACTTTC. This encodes CASSPSGSGANVLTF.

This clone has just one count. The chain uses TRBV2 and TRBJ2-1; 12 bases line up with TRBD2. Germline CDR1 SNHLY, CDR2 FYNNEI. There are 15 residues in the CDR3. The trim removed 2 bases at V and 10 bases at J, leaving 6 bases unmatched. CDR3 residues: CASSETSGGPGEQFF. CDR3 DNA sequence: TGTGCCAGCAGTGAAACTAGCGGGGGGCCGGGGGAGCAGTTCTTC.

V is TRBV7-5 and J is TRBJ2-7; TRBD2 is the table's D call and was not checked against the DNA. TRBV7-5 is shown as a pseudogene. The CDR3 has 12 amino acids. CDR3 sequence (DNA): TGTGCCAGAAAAACGAGGGATCACGAGCAGTACTTC. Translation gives CARKTRDHEQYF.

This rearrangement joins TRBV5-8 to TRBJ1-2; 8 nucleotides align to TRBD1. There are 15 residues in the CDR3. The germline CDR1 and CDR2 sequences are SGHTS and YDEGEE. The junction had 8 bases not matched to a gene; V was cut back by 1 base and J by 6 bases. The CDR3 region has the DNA TGTGCCAGCAGCTTGCGTTCAGGGGGCAGTGATGGCTACACCTTC. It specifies CASSLRSGGSDGYTF.

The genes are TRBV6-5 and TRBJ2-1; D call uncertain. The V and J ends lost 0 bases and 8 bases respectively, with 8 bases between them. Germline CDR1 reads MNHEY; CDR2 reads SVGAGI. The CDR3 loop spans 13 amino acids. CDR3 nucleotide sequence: TGTGCCAGCAGTTACTCGTTACGGGATGAGCAGTTCTTC. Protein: CASSYSLRDEQFF.

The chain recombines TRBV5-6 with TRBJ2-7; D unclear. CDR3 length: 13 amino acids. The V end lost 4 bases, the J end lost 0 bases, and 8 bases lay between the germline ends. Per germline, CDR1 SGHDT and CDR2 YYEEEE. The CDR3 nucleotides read TGTGCCAGCAGCCTGACCCACTCCTACGAGCAGTACTTC. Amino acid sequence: CASSLTHSYEQYF.

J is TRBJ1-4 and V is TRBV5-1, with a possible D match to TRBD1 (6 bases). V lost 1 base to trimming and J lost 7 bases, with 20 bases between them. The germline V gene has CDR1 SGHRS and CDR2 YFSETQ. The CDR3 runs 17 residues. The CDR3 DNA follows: TGCGCCAGCAGCTTGACCTGGGGGGGGCGCCTGGGTGAAAAACTGTTTTTT. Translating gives CASSLTWGGRLGEKLFF.

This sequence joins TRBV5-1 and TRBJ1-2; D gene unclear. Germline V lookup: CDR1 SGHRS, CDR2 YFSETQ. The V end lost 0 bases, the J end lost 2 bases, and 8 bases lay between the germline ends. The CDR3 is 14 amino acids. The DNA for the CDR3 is TGCGCCAGCAGCTTGGAGTCTATAAACTATGGCTACACCTTC. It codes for CASSLESINYGYTF.

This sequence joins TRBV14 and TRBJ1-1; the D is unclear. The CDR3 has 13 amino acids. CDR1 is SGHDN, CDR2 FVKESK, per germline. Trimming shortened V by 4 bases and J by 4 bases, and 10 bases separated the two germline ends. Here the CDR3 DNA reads TGTGCCAGCAGCCTAGGAACCCCCACTGAAGCTTTCTTT. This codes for CASSLGTPTEAFF.

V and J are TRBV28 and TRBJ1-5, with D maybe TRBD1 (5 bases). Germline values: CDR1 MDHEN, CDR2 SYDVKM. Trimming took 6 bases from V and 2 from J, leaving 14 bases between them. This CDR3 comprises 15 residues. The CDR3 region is CASRPRAAGNQPQHF. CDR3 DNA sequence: TGTGCCAGCAGGCCCAGGGCCGCGGGCAATCAGCCCCAGCATTTT.

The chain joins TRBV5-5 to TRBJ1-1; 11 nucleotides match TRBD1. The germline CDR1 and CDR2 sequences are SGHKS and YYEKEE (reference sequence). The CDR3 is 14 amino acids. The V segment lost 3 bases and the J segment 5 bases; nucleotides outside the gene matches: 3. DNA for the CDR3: TGTGCCAGCAGCTGGGGACAGGGGGGGACTGAAGCTTTCTTT. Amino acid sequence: CASSWGQGGTEAFF.

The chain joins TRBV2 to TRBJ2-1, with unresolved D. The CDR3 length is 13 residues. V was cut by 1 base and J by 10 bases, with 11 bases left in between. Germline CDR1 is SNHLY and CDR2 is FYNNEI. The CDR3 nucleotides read TGTGCCAGCAGTGAAGGCTTTAGATACGAGCAGTTCTTC. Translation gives CASSEGFRYEQFF.

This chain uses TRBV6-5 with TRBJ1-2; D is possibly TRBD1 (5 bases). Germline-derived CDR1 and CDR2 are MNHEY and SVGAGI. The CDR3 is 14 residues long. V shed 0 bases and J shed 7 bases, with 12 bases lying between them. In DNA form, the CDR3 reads TGTGCCAGCAGTTACTCGAGTACGGGGGTTGGCTACACCTTC. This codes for CASSYSSTGVGYTF.

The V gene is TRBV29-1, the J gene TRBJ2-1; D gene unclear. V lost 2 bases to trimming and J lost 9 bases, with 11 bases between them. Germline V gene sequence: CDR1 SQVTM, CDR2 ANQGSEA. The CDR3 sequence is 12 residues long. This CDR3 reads CSVEISSSEQFF. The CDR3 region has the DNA TGCAGCGTTGAAATCAGTTCCAGTGAGCAGTTCTTC.

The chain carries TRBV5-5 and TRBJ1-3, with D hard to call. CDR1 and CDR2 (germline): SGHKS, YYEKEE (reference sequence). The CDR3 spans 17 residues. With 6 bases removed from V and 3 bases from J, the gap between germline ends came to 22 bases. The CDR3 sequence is CASNPVTHTRVGNTIYF. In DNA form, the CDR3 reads TGTGCCAGCAACCCAGTGACCCACACACGGGTTGGAAACACCATATATTTT.

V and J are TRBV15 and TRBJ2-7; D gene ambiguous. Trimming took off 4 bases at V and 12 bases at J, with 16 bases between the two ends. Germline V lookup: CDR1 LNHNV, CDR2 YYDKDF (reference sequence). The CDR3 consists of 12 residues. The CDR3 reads CATSIATPPVYF. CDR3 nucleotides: TGTGCCACCAGCATAGCTACACCACCTGTGTACTTC.

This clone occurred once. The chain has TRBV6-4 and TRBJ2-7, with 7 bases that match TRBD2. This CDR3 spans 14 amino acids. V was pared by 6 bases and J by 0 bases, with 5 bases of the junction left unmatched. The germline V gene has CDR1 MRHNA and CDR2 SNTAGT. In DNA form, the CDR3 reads TGTGCCAGCAGAAAGGGAGGGAGCTCCTACGAGCAGTACTTC. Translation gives CASRKGGSSYEQYF.

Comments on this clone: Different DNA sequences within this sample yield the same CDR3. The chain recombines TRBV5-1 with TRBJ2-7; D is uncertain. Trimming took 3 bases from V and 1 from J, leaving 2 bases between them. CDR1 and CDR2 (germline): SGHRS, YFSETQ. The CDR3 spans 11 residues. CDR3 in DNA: TGCGCCAGCAGCTCTTCCTACGAGCAGTACTTC. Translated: CASSSSYEQYF.